The rows below give T cell receptor beta chains drawn from one sample of a study of long-term antiretroviral therapy in people with HIV. Sequencing used immunoSEQ multiplex PCR; TCRdb keeps in-frame clones, though not all of them. Of tens of thousands of clones listed, less than 80% are singletons. The sample in question was unsorted PBMCs, obtained 1.1 years before starting antiretroviral therapy. These TCRs come from a woman aged 40 to 50 with HIV. CDR3s include the opening cysteine and the closing phenylalanine or tryptophan. A D gene is named only where the DNA matches it firmly. The size entry is marked missing in some rows and otherwise reads once, few, many or a size class.

CASSLTGRTEAFF TGTGCCAGCAGCTTAACAGGGAGGACTGAAGCTTTCTTT TRBJ1-1 TRBV7-2 . .
CASSSSKGEFVGDSPLHF TGCGCCAGCAGCTCCTCGAAAGGGGAGTTCGTTGGAGATTCACCCCTCCACTTT TRBJ1-6 TRBV5-1 . .
CASRDRTEAFF TGTGCCAGCCGAGACCGCACTGAAGCTTTCTTT TRBJ1-1 TRBV6-6 . .
CASRDWTSDNEQYF TGTGCCAGCAGGGATTGGACTAGCGATAACGAGCAGTACTTC TRBJ2-7 TRBV2 . TRBD2
CASSPQGASEQYF TGCGCCAGCAGCCCACAGGGGGCCTCCGAGCAGTACTTC TRBJ2-7 TRBV5-1 few TRBD1
CASSPGGSGELFF TGTGCCAGCAGCCCCGGGGGATCCGGGGAGCTGTTTTTT TRBJ2-2 TRBV5-6 few .
CASSLEGQLNYGYTF TGTGCCAGCAGCTTGGAGGGACAGCTTAACTATGGCTACACCTTC TRBJ1-2 TRBV5-6 few TRBD1
CASKNLMNTGELFF TGTGCCAGCAAAAACCTGATGAACACCGGGGAGCTGTTTTTT TRBJ2-2 TRBV27 few .
CASSYDGTNYGYTF TGTGCCAGCAGTTACGACGGCACTAACTATGGCTACACCTTC TRBJ1-2 TRBV6-5 few .
CASSVIPSGANVLTF TGTGCCAGCAGCGTCATACCCTCTGGGGCCAACGTCCTGACTTTC TRBJ2-6 TRBV2 . .
CASSFRQGAGGNTIYF TGTGCCAGCAGTTTCCGGCAGGGGGCTGGCGGAAACACCATATATTTT TRBJ1-3 TRBV28 . TRBD1
CASSFQERSYNEQFF TGTGCCAGCAGCTTCCAAGAACGCTCCTACAATGAGCAGTTCTTC TRBJ2-1 TRBV7-9 . .
CASSGGGSYNEQFF TGTGCCAGCAGCGGCGGGGGTTCCTACAATGAGCAGTTCTTC TRBJ2-1 TRBV7-9 few TRBD2
CAWSPGQGNQPQHF TGTGCCTGGAGCCCGGGACAGGGCAATCAGCCCCAGCATTTT TRBJ1-5 TRBV30 few TRBD1
CASSRTGNTDTQYF TGTGCCAGCAGTCGGACAGGGAACACAGATACGCAGTATTTT TRBJ2-3 TRBV7-6 . TRBD1
CASSQDPSRGTYNEQFF TGCGCCAGCAGCCAAGATCCCTCGCGGGGTACCTACAATGAGCAGTTCTTC TRBJ2-1 TRBV4-1 . .
CASSSIMNTEAFF TGCGCCAGCAGCTCAATTATGAACACTGAAGCTTTCTTT TRBJ1-1 TRBV5-1 once .
CASSQGQGSTEAFF TGCGCCAGCAGCCAGGGACAGGGAAGTACTGAAGCTTTCTTT TRBJ1-1 TRBV4-3 . TRBD1
CASSPAGSRDTQYF TGTGCCAGCAGCCCTGCGGGGAGTCGAGATACGCAGTATTTT TRBJ2-3 TRBV11-3 . .
CASSIAGGYGGELFF TGTGCCAGCAGTATAGCGGGGGGGTACGGCGGGGAGCTGTTTTTT TRBJ2-2 TRBV2 . TRBD2
CASSPSGQGYGYTF TGTGCCAGCAGCCCCTCCGGACAGGGCTATGGCTACACCTTC TRBJ1-2 TRBV11-2 . TRBD1
CASSEGDRELETQYF TGTGCCAGCAGCGAGGGGGACAGGGAGCTAGAGACCCAGTACTTC TRBJ2-5 TRBV9 . TRBD1
CASSWTIRVPSTEAFF TGTGCCAGCAGCTGGACCATTCGGGTTCCCTCCACTGAAGCTTTCTTT TRBJ1-1 TRBV5-6 . .
CTSSRWTGGIHFSGNTIYF TGCACCAGCAGCCGTTGGACAGGGGGCATCCACTTCTCTGGAAACACCATATATTTT TRBJ1-3 TRBV1 . .
CASSQDDFTGLNEKLFF TGCGCCAGCAGCCAAGATGATTTTACGGGGTTGAATGAAAAACTGTTTTTT TRBJ1-4 TRBV4-3 . .
CASSIEGGPYEQYF TGTGCCAGTAGTATAGAGGGGGGGCCCTACGAGCAGTACTTC TRBJ2-7 TRBV19 few .
CSVPDRGNGYTF TGCAGCGTCCCGGACAGGGGCAACGGCTACACCTTC TRBJ1-2 TRBV29-1 . TRBD1
CATLGDTIYF TGTGCCACCTTAGGAGACACCATATATTTT TRBJ1-3 TRBV19 medium-sized .
CASSLATSGSYEQYF TGTGCCAGCAGCTTAGCTACTAGCGGATCATACGAGCAGTACTTC TRBJ2-7 TRBV7-9 . TRBD2
CASSNGMNTEAFF TGTGCCAGCAGCAACGGAATGAACACTGAAGCTTTCTTT TRBJ1-1 TRBV13 once .
CASSSRTVGVAYEQYF TGTGCCAGCAGCTCTCGAACTGTAGGGGTAGCCTACGAGCAGTACTTC TRBJ2-7 TRBV11-3 . .
CASRTSYYTGELFF TGTGCCAGCCGGACTAGCTATTACACCGGGGAGCTGTTTTTT TRBJ2-2 TRBV6-5 . TRBD2
CSVSGQGIEAFF TGCAGCGTTTCGGGACAGGGGATTGAAGCTTTCTTT TRBJ1-1 TRBV29-1 . TRBD1
CAISEFYEQYF TGTGCCATCAGTGAATTTTACGAGCAGTACTTC TRBJ2-7 TRBV10-3 . .
CASSPQPPVKTGENTEAFF TGCGCCAGCAGCCCACAGCCCCCCGTTAAGACAGGGGAGAACACTGAAGCTTTCTTT TRBJ1-1 TRBV5-1 . TRBD1
CAIRGGSEKLFF TGTGCCATCAGGGGGGGGAGCGAAAAACTGTTTTTT TRBJ1-4 TRBV10-3 medium-sized .
CASSLSWTGGGQPQHF TGCGCCAGCAGCCTCTCCTGGACAGGGGGGGGCCAGCCCCAGCATTTT TRBJ1-5 TRBV4-3 . TRBD1
CASSAGGGNGLFF TGTGCCAGCAGCGCCGGAGGGGGCAATGGACTGTTTTTT TRBJ1-4 TRBV9 . TRBD1
CASSFSRQQADTQYF TGTGCCAGCAGCTTTTCGAGACAGCAGGCAGATACGCAGTATTTT TRBJ2-3 TRBV11-1 once .